Described below is a single TCR beta chain sequence and its context. Its antigen is still unknown. The record originates from a study of T cell responses to AZD1222 COVID-19 vaccine. Sequencing was performed with immunoSEQ multiplex PCR; in TCRdb, only in-frame clones are kept and a portion is missing. This sample has 95,000 or so clones; roughly 89% occur once, and the top ten carry approximately 2.6%. Whole-study results and caveats: Only a handful of AZD1222 recipients, roughly 6 in all, had baseline seropositivity.

Sequenced here: peripheral blood, sampled on day 0 of MenACWY control vaccination. The TCR comes from an adult in good health.

CDR3 in amino acids: CASSHGLAGEGDEQFF. In nucleotides, the CDR3 is TGCGCCAGCAGCCACGGACTAGCGGGGGAGGGGGATGAGCAGTTCTTC. V gene TRBV4-3 combines with J gene TRBJ2-1, with 13 bases identical to TRBD2. The germline CDR1 and CDR2 sequences are LGHNA and YSLEER. This CDR3 is 16 amino acids long. The junction had 7 bases not matched to a gene; V was cut back by 3 bases and J by 8 bases.